A selection of T cell receptor beta chains follows, all from one sample in a study of cytomegalovirus exposure and HLA in healthy donors. The assay was immunoSEQ multiplex PCR, and TCRdb's table has in-frame clones only and misses some. The sample carries about 140,000 clones, approximately 60% recorded once. Sequencing used PBMCs. These receptors were taken from a human donor in good health. Both conserved end residues are part of each CDR3. The D gene is left open where the match is weak. The size entry is marked missing in some rows and otherwise reads once, few, many or a size class.

CDR3nt	CDR3aa	d_gene	v_gene	j_gene	abundance
TGTGCCAGTAGTATAGGGGGACAGGGGGCCTACGAGCAGTACTTC	CASSIGGQGAYEQYF	TRBD1	TRBV19	TRBJ2-7	few
TGTGCCAGCAACGAGCAGGACACTGAAGCTTTCTTT	CASNEQDTEAFF	.	TRBV28	TRBJ1-1	.
TGTGCCAGCTCATCTGGGACAGGGCTCTACGAGCAGTACTTC	CASSSGTGLYEQYF	TRBD1	TRBV18	TRBJ2-7	.
TGTGCCAGCAGCTCGCCGGGACTCGGACCCTCGAATGAGCAGTTCTTC	CASSSPGLGPSNEQFF	.	TRBV7-9	TRBJ2-1	.
TGTGCCAGCAGCTTACAGTACTCTGGGGCCAACGTCCTGACTTTC	CASSLQYSGANVLTF	.	TRBV6-5	TRBJ2-6	.
TGTGCCAGCAGCGAAAGCGGGAGTACCAACGAGCAGTACTTC	CASSESGSTNEQYF	TRBD2	TRBV2	TRBJ2-7	.
TGCGCCAGCAGTCCGTCAGGGACAGGGCCCTATGGCTACACCTTC	CASSPSGTGPYGYTF	TRBD1	TRBV5-1	TRBJ1-2	.
TGTGCCAGCAGGGACGCAGGGGGTTTGACCCAGTACTTC	CASRDAGGLTQYF	TRBD1	TRBV7-2	TRBJ2-5	.
TGTGCCAGCAGTGAAACACAGGGGGCTAAAGAGACCCAGTACTTC	CASSETQGAKETQYF	TRBD1	TRBV2	TRBJ2-5	.
TGTGCCAGCAGCCCGACCGAGGGGACACAGTACTTC	CASSPTEGTQYF	.	TRBV27	TRBJ2-7	.
TGTGCCAGCAGTGGCTTTAGCGGGAACTTCGACGAGCAGTACTTC	CASSGFSGNFDEQYF	TRBD2	TRBV6-1	TRBJ2-7	.
TGCGCCAGCAGCTTGGAACAGGGGATGGACACTGAAGCTTTCTTT	CASSLEQGMDTEAFF	TRBD1	TRBV5-1	TRBJ1-1	.
TGCGCCAGCAGTTTTCAGGGCTGGGATTCTGAAGCTTTCTTT	CASSFQGWDSEAFF	.	TRBV5-1	TRBJ1-1	.
TGCGCCAGCAGCCAAGAGACTAGCAGGTCCTACGAGCAGTACTTC	CASSQETSRSYEQYF	TRBD2	TRBV4-1	TRBJ2-7	.
TGTGCCAGCAGCTTAAACCCCGGACTAGCGGGGCTATCCTACAATGAGCAGTTCTTC	CASSLNPGLAGLSYNEQFF	TRBD2	TRBV7-9	TRBJ2-1	.
TGTGCCAGCAGCCAAGATGCTGGCGGGCTCAATGAGCAGTTCTTC	CASSQDAGGLNEQFF	.	TRBV4-2	TRBJ2-1	many
TGTGCCAGCAGCTCGGACAGGGTGGTTGGGGATGGCTACACCTTC	CASSSDRVVGDGYTF	TRBD1	TRBV5-5	TRBJ1-2	once
TGTGCCAGCAGTTTAGGACAGGGGGACCTCCTAGCAGGGGATACGCAGTATTTT	CASSLGQGDLLAGDTQYF	TRBD1	TRBV27	TRBJ2-3	.
TGTGCCAGCAGCTTAAAGGGGGCCAGGCACACCGGGGAGCTGTTTTTT	CASSLKGARHTGELFF	TRBD1	TRBV7-9	TRBJ2-2	.
TGTGCCAGCAGCGGGGGGGGGAACACTGAAGCTTTCTTT	CASSGGGNTEAFF	.	TRBV25-1	TRBJ1-1	.
TGTGCCAGCAGCGTAGAAGGGACAGGAGTCTATGGCTACACCTTC	CASSVEGTGVYGYTF	TRBD1	TRBV9	TRBJ1-2	.
TGTGCCAGCACCGGGACTAGCGGGAACCAAGAGACCCAGTACTTC	CASTGTSGNQETQYF	TRBD2	TRBV11-2	TRBJ2-5	.
TGTGCCAGCAGCCTGATGCTAGTCGGCGACACCGGGGAGCTGTTTTTT	CASSLMLVGDTGELFF	.	TRBV5-4	TRBJ2-2	.
TGCGCCAGCAGCCAAGTAGCGGGAGGTGTTCCCTACAATGAGCAGTTCTTC	CASSQVAGGVPYNEQFF	TRBD2	TRBV4-1	TRBJ2-1	few
TGTGCCACCAGCAGAGATAGGAGCTCGACCTACAATGAGCAGTTCTTC	CATSRDRSSTYNEQFF	.	TRBV15	TRBJ2-1	.
TGTGCCAGCAGTCTTAAACGGGAGGCCGGCAATCAGCCCCAGCATTTT	CASSLKREAGNQPQHF	.	TRBV7-8	TRBJ1-5	.
TGTGCCAGCAGGAAGGGACAGCAGAACACTGAAGCTTTCTTT	CASRKGQQNTEAFF	TRBD1	TRBV6-1	TRBJ1-1	.
TGTGCCAGCAGCAAGGGGGGGATGCTCTACGAGCAGTACTTC	CASSKGGMLYEQYF	.	TRBV5-5	TRBJ2-7	.
TGCAGCGTTGACAGGGGGTCTACTGAAGCTTTCTTT	CSVDRGSTEAFF	TRBD1	TRBV29-1	TRBJ1-1	.
TGCGCCAGCAGCCAAGCCGGGACTAGGAACACAGATACGCAGTATTTT	CASSQAGTRNTDTQYF	TRBD2	TRBV4-3	TRBJ2-3	.
TGCAGCGTTGATACAGGGGGTTCCTACAATGAGCAGTTCTTC	CSVDTGGSYNEQFF	TRBD1	TRBV29-1	TRBJ2-1	.
TGTGCCAGCAAACCGCTACTAGCTTACAATGAGCAGTTCTTC	CASKPLLAYNEQFF	.	TRBV2	TRBJ2-1	.
TGTGCCAGCAGTTTAAGGTCAGGGGCCTACTATGGCTACACCTTC	CASSLRSGAYYGYTF	.	TRBV27	TRBJ1-2	once
TGTGCTAGCAGCCTCCTGGCGGGGGGTGAGCAGTTCTTC	CASSLLAGGEQFF	TRBD2	TRBV7-7	TRBJ2-1	.
TGTGCCAGCAGCAAGGACAGGAACACTGAAGCTTTCTTT	CASSKDRNTEAFF	.	TRBV7-3	TRBJ1-1	.
TGTGCCATCAGATCTGCAACTAATGAAAAACTGTTTTTT	CAIRSATNEKLFF	.	TRBV10-3	TRBJ1-4	few
TGTGCCACCGCTAGCGGGCGGACTTACGAGCAGTACTTC	CATASGRTYEQYF	TRBD2	TRBV6-6	TRBJ2-7	.
TGTGCCTCGGGACAGGGGAGTCCAACTAATGAAAAACTGTTTTTT	CASGQGSPTNEKLFF	TRBD1	TRBV27	TRBJ1-4	.
TGTGCCAGCAGCTTAGATTGGGGAGGGGAAAACCGGGACACTGAAGCTTTCTTT	CASSLDWGGENRDTEAFF	.	TRBV11-3	TRBJ1-1	.